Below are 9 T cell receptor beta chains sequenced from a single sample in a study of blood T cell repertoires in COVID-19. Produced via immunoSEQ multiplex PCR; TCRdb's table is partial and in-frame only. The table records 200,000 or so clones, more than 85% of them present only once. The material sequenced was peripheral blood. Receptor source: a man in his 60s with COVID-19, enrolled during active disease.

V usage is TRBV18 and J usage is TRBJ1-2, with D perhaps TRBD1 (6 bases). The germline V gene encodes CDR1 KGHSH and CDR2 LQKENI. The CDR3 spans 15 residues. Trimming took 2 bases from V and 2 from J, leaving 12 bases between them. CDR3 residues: CASSPARGFNYGYTF. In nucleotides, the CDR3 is TGTGCCAGCTCACCAGCAAGGGGGTTCAACTATGGCTACACCTTC.

In DNA, the CDR3 is TGTGCCAGCAGCTTGGGCAGTAAGCAGTATTTT. Residues: CASSLGSKQYF. The chain combines TRBV5-6 with TRBJ2-3; D uncertain. The CDR3 extends over 11 amino acids. V was trimmed by 0 bases and J by 11 bases, leaving 7 bases between them. Germline V CDR1 and CDR2: SGHDT, YYEEEE.

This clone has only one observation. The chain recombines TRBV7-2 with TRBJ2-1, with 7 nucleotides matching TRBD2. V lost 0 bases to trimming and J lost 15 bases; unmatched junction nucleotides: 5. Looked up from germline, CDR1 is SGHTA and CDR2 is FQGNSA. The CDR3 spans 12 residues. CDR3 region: CASSLARGFLFF. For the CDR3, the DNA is TGTGCCAGCAGCTTAGCGCGGGGGTTTCTGTTCTTC.

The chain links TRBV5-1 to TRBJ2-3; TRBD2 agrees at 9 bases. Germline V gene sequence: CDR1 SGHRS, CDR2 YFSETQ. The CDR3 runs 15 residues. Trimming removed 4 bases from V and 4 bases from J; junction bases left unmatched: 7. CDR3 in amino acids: CASSPMTSGADTQYF. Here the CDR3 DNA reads TGCGCCAGCAGCCCTATGACTAGCGGAGCAGATACGCAGTATTTT.

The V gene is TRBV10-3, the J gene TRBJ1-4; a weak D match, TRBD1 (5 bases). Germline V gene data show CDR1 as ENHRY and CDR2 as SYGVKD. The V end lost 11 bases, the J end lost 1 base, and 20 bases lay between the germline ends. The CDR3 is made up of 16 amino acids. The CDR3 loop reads CAATPGGPGTNEKLFF. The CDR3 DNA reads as TGTGCCGCCACCCCGGGGGGACCTGGAACTAATGAAAAACTGTTTTTT.

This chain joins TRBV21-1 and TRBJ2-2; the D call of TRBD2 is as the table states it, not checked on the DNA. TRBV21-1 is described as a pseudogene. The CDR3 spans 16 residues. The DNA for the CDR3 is TGTGCCAGCAGCAAACATCCAGCGGGGGTTACCGGGGAGCTGTTTTTT. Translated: CASSKHPAGVTGELFF.

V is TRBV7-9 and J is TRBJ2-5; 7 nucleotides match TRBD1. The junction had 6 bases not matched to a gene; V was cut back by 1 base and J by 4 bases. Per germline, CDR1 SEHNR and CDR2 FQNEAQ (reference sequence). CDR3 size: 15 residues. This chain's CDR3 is CASSLVGTGVETQYF. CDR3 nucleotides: TGTGCCAGCAGCTTAGTGGGAACAGGGGTAGAGACCCAGTACTTC.

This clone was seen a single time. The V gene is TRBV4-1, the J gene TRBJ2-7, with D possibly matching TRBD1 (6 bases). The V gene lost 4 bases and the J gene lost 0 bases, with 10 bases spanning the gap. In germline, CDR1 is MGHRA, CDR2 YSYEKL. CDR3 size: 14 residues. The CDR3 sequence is CASSLTGNSYEQYF. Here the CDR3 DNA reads TGCGCCAGCAGCCTTACAGGGAACTCCTACGAGCAGTACTTC.

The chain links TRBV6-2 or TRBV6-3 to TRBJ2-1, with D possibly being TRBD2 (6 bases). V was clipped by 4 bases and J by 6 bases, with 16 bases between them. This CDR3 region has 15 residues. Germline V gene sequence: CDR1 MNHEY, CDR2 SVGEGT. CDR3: CASSFWPSAANEQFF. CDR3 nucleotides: TGTGCCAGCAGTTTTTGGCCTAGCGCCGCCAATGAGCAGTTCTTC.